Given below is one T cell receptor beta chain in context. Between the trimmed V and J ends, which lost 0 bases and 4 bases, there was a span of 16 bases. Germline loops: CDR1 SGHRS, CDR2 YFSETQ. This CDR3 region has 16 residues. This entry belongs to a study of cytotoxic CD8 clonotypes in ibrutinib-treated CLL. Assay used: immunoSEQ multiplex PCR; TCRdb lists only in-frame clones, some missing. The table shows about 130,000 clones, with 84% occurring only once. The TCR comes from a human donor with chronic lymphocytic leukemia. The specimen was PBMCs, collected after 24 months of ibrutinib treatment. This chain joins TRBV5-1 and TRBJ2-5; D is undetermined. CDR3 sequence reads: CASSLAGLGITETQYF. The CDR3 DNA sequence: TGCGCCAGCAGCTTGGCCGGGTTGGGGATCACAGAGACCCAGTACTTC.